This T cell receptor (beta chain) derives from a study of neurological immune-mediated disorders. TCRdb fed the 5' RACE reads into MiXCR, producing one record per CDR3 protein. Here the sample spans roughly 31,000 distinct CDR3 sequences, approximately 4.4% being singletons. The sample holds many counts of this clonotype. This CDR3 region has 15 residues. Trimming removed 4 bases from V and 3 bases from J, with 15 bases in between. The germline V gene encodes CDR1 KGHSH and CDR2 LQKENI. The origin of this receptor is a man between 18 and 35 years old in good health. The V and J genes are TRBV18 and TRBJ1-1, with D perhaps matching TRBD1 (5 bases). The sample taken for sequencing was PBMCs. The CDR3 DNA reads TGTGCCAGCTCACGAGACAGATGGCGGGACACTGAAGCTTTCTTT. As protein: CASSRDRWRDTEAFF.